This T cell receptor (beta chain) was profiled in a study of somatic mutations in cytotoxic T cells in rheumatoid arthritis. Study findings and constraints: Patients with rheumatoid arthritis did not differ significantly from age-matched healthy controls in CD8+ T-cell clonality. TRBV07 showed slight underrepresentation in rheumatoid arthritis patients, unadjusted for multiple comparisons. Within 8 of 65 patients, the single biggest CD8+ clone made up more than 20% of CD8+ cells.

Isolation of the CD4+ and CD8+ populations was accomplished via positive magnetic bead selection, with purity assessed by flow cytometry. Clones were read by immunoSEQ multiplex PCR, and TCRdb kept only the in-frame ones, dropping some. The sample lists 3,000 to 3,500 clones; approximately 88% were seen once. Trimming took 3 bases from V and 10 from J, leaving 13 bases between them. CDR3 length equals 13 residues. The germline V gene has CDR1 LGHNA and CDR2 YSLEER. Worth noting for this clone: What it binds is unknown.

The receptor was isolated from a man between 45 and 60 years old with rheumatoid arthritis. This chain joins TRBV4-3 and TRBJ2-1, with D perhaps TRBD2 (6 bases). The source material was CD8+ T cells sorted from blood. CDR3: CASSQGRTAEQFF. The CDR3 nucleotides read TGCGCCAGCAGCCAGGGGAGGACGGCCGAGCAGTTCTTC.